A single TCR beta chain is shown here with its context. The antigen remains unidentified. V was clipped by 3 bases and J by 2 bases; unmatched bases: 9. Germline V lookup: CDR1 KGHDR, CDR2 SFDVKD. This CDR3 spans 18 amino acids. With a J-beta primer mix and a sample-barcoded 5' primer, a second PCR ran 7 to 11 cycles. A template-switch adaptor with 12 random nucleotides tagged each cDNA molecule. TCRdb ran MiXCR on the 5' RACE reads and lists one entry per CDR3 protein. This sample carries approximately 1.5 million distinct CDR3 sequences, 30% to 35% of them seen once, and the ten largest clones take around 11%. These data belong to a study of blood T cells in healthy people across ages. General observations from the study: Naive T cell percentage strongly correlated with TCR beta diversity. More naive CD4+ cells and higher diversity were found in long-lived than in aged donors.

With each sample, at least 5 micrograms of total RNA were extracted. The chain employs TRBV24-1 and TRBJ1-1, with 12 bases identical to TRBD1. The sample was blood. The source is a woman aged 25 to 39 in good health. CDR3 amino acids: CATSDIPGTGGPNTEAFF. The CDR3 coding sequence is TGTGCCACCAGTGATATCCCCGGGACAGGGGGCCCTAACACTGAAGCTTTCTTT.